This T cell receptor beta chain emerged from a study of T cells in Graves' hyperthyroidism and ophthalmopathy. Template material for amplifying TCR beta CDR3 regions consisted of RNA transcripts. Initially, a first-round RT-PCR of the TCR CDR3 employed the HTBI primer set. TCRdb passed the multiplex PCR reads through MiXCR, listing each CDR3 protein once. Among more than 350,000 distinct CDR3 sequences listed, about 16% were seen once. The germline V and J ends were trimmed by 8 bases and 2 bases, with 12 bases remaining between them. The CDR3 has 13 amino acids. The germline CDR1 and CDR2 sequences are MDHEN and SYDVKM. Diagnostic assessment was based on clinical symptoms, serum thyroxine and TRAb, thyroid ultrasound and orbital computed tomography. In this sample, this clonotype turned up many times.

Material: blood. This sequence was found in a young woman with Graves' hyperthyroidism. The chain is built from TRBV28 and TRBJ1-2; D possibly corresponds to TRBD1 (5 bases). CDR3 coding DNA: TGTGCCAGCGGGGCGGGGGGAAACTATGGCTACACCTTC. It encodes CASGAGGNYGYTF.